This TCR beta chain was recorded in a study of T cells after yellow fever vaccination. Notes on the study in general: Few clonotypes appeared in both CD4 and CD8 compartments.

About this clonotype: Its specificity is not known.

Trimming stripped 0 bases from V and 6 bases from J, with 21 bases between. The V gene's germline CDR1 is LNHNV and CDR2 YYDKDF (reference sequence). This CDR3 is built from 17 residues. Via MiXCR, TCRdb re-called the 5' RACE reads, giving one row per CDR3 protein. The table lists 250,000 to 350,000 distinct CDR3 sequences, around 4.5% of them singletons. This sequence originates from a man younger than 35 who received the YFV17D yellow fever vaccine. The V and J genes are TRBV15 and TRBJ2-7; perhaps TRBD1 as D (6 bases). Source: PBMCs, taken 15 days after the yellow fever booster vaccination. CDR3: CATSRDKFRGGRIEQYF. For the CDR3, the DNA is TGTGCCACCAGCAGAGATAAGTTCCGAGGGGGACGAATCGAGCAGTACTTC. Full variable domain (outside the CDR3, taken from reference TRBV15 and TRBJ2-7): DAMVIQNPRYQVTQFGKPVTLSCSQTLNHNVMYWYQQKSSQAPKLLFHYYDKDFNNEADTPDNFQSRRPNTSFCFLDIRSPGLGDTAMYLCATSRDKFRGGRIEQYFGPGTRLTVT.